Following are 6 T cell receptor beta chains from one sample sequenced in a study of cytomegalovirus exposure and HLA in healthy donors. Researchers ran the PCR with 60 Vbeta and 13 Jbeta primers. Sequencing was performed with immunoSEQ multiplex PCR; in TCRdb, only in-frame clones are kept and a portion is missing. The repertoire holds more than 150,000 clones, with around 80% as singletons. The sequencing input was PBMCs. The source is a woman in her thirties in good health and CMV-seronegative.

This chain uses TRBV19 with TRBJ2-1; 7 bases agree with TRBD1. From germline, CDR1 is LNHDA and CDR2 SQIVND (reference sequence). The junction had 8 bases not matched to a gene; V was cut back by 5 bases and J by 1 base. The CDR3 covers 16 residues. The CDR3: CASSYPTGVSYNEQFF. The CDR3 region has the DNA TGTGCCAGTAGTTACCCTACAGGGGTATCCTACAATGAGCAGTTCTTC.

This chain joins TRBV2 and TRBJ2-3; no clear D gene. Germline V gene lookup returns CDR1 SNHLY and CDR2 FYNNEI. The CDR3 has 15 residues. Trimming shortened V by 6 bases and J by 2 bases, and 15 bases separated the two germline ends. In DNA, the CDR3 is TGTGCCAGCAGAGCCGCCCCCTCTGCCACAGATACGCAGTATTTT. Its protein is CASRAAPSATDTQYF.

This clone appeared a few times. The rearrangement uses TRBV5-6 and TRBJ1-1, with D perhaps matching TRBD1 (5 bases). The germline V gene has CDR1 SGHDT and CDR2 YYEEEE. The length of the CDR3 is 15 residues. The V and J ends lost 2 bases and 1 base respectively, with 12 bases between them. The CDR3 DNA reads as TGTGCCAGCAGCTTATTAACAGGCGAGAACACTGAAGCTTTCTTT. This sequence encodes CASSLLTGENTEAFF.

In this sample, this clone turned up a few times. The V gene is TRBV28, the J gene TRBJ1-1; a weak D match, TRBD1 (5 bases). Trimming removed 1 base at V and 5 bases at J, with 11 bases between. The CDR3 has 14 amino acids. Germline loops: CDR1 MDHEN, CDR2 SYDVKM. DNA of the CDR3: TGTGCCAGCAGTTTATATTCGGGGGGAACTGAAGCTTTCTTT. The encoded protein is CASSLYSGGTEAFF.

V gene TRBV28 combines with J gene TRBJ1-6, with no clear D. The CDR3 consists of 11 residues. Trimming took 4 bases from V and 17 from J, leaving 12 bases between them. The germline V gene encodes CDR1 MDHEN and CDR2 SYDVKM. This chain's CDR3 is CASSSPQDVHF. CDR3 nucleotide sequence: TGTGCCAGCAGTTCCCCCCAGGATGTCCACTTT.

In this sample, this clone turned up a few times. The chain links TRBV19 to TRBJ1-1; 11 nucleotides align to TRBD1. Germline V gives CDR1 LNHDA, CDR2 SQIVND (reference sequence). The trim removed 8 bases at V and 7 bases at J, leaving 6 bases unmatched. CDR3 length equals 13 residues. The CDR3 bases are TGTGCCAGTTCGGACAGGGGGCTGGATGAAGCTTTCTTT. This encodes CASSDRGLDEAFF.